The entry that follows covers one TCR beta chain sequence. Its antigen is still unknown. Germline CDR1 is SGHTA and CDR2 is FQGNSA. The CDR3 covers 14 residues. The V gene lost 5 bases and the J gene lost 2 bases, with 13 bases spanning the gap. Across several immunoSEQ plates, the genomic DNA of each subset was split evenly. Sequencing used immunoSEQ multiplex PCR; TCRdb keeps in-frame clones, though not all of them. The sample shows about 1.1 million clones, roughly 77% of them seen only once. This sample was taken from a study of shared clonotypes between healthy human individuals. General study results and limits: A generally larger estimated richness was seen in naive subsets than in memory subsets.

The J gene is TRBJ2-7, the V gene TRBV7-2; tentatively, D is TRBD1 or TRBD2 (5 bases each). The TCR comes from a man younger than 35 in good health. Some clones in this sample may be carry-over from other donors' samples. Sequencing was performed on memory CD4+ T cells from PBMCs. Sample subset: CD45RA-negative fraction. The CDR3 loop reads CASSLGTWAYEQYF. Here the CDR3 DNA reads TGTGCCAGCAGCCTAGGGACGTGGGCCTACGAGCAGTACTTC.